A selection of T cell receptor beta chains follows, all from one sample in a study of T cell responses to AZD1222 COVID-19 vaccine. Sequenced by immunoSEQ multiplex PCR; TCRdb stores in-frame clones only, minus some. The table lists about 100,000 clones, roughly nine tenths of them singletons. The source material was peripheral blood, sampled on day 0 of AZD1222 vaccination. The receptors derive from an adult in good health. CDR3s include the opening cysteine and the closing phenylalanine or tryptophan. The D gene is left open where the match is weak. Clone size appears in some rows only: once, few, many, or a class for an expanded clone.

CDR3: CAWSSGGETQYF; DNA: TGTGCCTGGAGTAGCGGCGGGGAGACCCAGTACTTC; D: -; J: TRBJ2-5; V: TRBV30; size: -
CDR3: CSGDRDDNGYTF; DNA: TGCAGCGGGGACCGGGACGACAATGGCTACACCTTC; D: -; J: TRBJ1-2; V: TRBV29-1; size: -
CDR3: CASSKGLRDDTIYF; DNA: TGTGCCAGCAGCAAAGGGCTACGGGACGACACCATATATTTT; D: -; J: TRBJ1-3; V: TRBV21-1; size: -
CDR3: CASSLVGEDTQYF; DNA: TGTGCCAGCAGCTTAGTAGGGGAAGATACGCAGTATTTT; D: -; J: TRBJ2-3; V: TRBV7-9; size: -
CDR3: CASSFRSDTQYF; DNA: TGTGCCAGCAGTTTCCGTTCAGATACGCAGTATTTT; D: -; J: TRBJ2-3; V: TRBV12-3/TRBV12-4; size: -
CDR3: CASSIHGNTIYF; DNA: TGTGCCAGTAGTATACATGGAAACACCATATATTTT; D: -; J: TRBJ1-3; V: TRBV19; size: once
CDR3: CASSQGVDTQYF; DNA: TGTGCCAGTAGCCAGGGTGTAGATACGCAGTATTTT; D: -; J: TRBJ2-3; V: TRBV19; size: once
CDR3: CASSLGPGSPEAFF; DNA: TGTGCCAGCAGCTTAGGCCCAGGGTCACCTGAAGCTTTCTTT; D: -; J: TRBJ1-1; V: TRBV7-9; size: -
CDR3: CASSQAGDRVGTQYF; DNA: TGTGCCAGCAGCCAAGCTGGGGACAGGGTAGGGACCCAGTACTTC; D: TRBD1; J: TRBJ2-5; V: TRBV3-1/TRBV3-2; size: -
CDR3: CASSPKTPVDSIYGYTF; DNA: TGTGCCAGCAGTCCGAAAACGCCCGTGGACAGCATCTATGGCTACACCTTC; D: -; J: TRBJ1-2; V: TRBV27; size: -
CDR3: CASSLDYGGNTIYF; DNA: TGTGCCAGCAGCTTAGACTACGGTGGAAACACCATATATTTT; D: -; J: TRBJ1-3; V: TRBV7-8; size: -
CDR3: CASSDPTYNEQFF; DNA: TGCGCCAGCAGCGATCCGACCTACAATGAGCAGTTCTTC; D: -; J: TRBJ2-1; V: TRBV5-1; size: -
CDR3: CATSDPSGGFNILEQFF; DNA: TGTGCCACCAGTGATCCCTCAGGGGGTTTTAATATCCTTGAGCAGTTCTTC; D: TRBD1; J: TRBJ2-1; V: TRBV24-1; size: -
CDR3: CASSRTGTNYGYTF; DNA: TGTGCCAGCAGCCGGACGGGGACTAACTATGGCTACACCTTC; D: -; J: TRBJ1-2; V: TRBV5-8; size: -
CDR3: CASSMGYAPYNEQFF; DNA: TGTGCCAGTAGTATGGGCTACGCTCCCTACAATGAGCAGTTCTTC; D: -; J: TRBJ2-1; V: TRBV19; size: -
CDR3: CASSFLAGTDTQYF; DNA: -; D: -; J: TRBJ2-3; V: TRBV27; size: -
CDR3: CASSFHQGAPGNTIYF; DNA: TGTGCCAGCAGTTTTCACCAGGGGGCGCCTGGAAACACCATATATTTT; D: TRBD1; J: TRBJ1-3; V: TRBV28; size: -
CDR3: CASSWDLFYEQYF; DNA: TGCGCCAGCAGCTGGGACCTTTTTTACGAGCAGTACTTC; D: -; J: TRBJ2-7; V: TRBV5-1; size: -
CDR3: CASSAYPGAGEKLFF; DNA: TGTGCCAGCAGCGCATACCCAGGGGCGGGGGAAAAACTGTTTTTT; D: -; J: TRBJ1-4; V: TRBV9; size: -
CDR3: CASKITGGDGYTF; DNA: TGTGCCAGCAAAATAACAGGGGGCGATGGCTACACCTTC; D: TRBD1; J: TRBJ1-2; V: TRBV6-5; size: -
CDR3: CASSPMDSYNEQFF; DNA: TGCGCCAGCAGCCCTATGGACTCCTACAATGAGCAGTTCTTC; D: -; J: TRBJ2-1; V: TRBV5-1; size: -
CDR3: CATRLAGGPEQYF; DNA: TGTGCCACCCGACTAGCGGGGGGCCCCGAGCAGTACTTC; D: TRBD2; J: TRBJ2-7; V: TRBV10-3; size: -
CDR3: CASSAEGGVNTEAFF; DNA: TGCGCCAGCAGCGCAGAAGGGGGGGTCAACACTGAAGCTTTCTTT; D: -; J: TRBJ1-1; V: TRBV5-1; size: -
CDR3: CASSLDVTSGSIYEQFF; DNA: TGTGCCAGCAGCTTAGATGTAACTAGCGGGAGTATCTATGAGCAGTTCTTC; D: TRBD2; J: TRBJ2-1; V: TRBV11-2; size: -
CDR3: CASSQGRGKKLFF; DNA: TGCGCCAGCAGCCAAGGGAGAGGGAAAAAACTGTTTTTT; D: -; J: TRBJ1-4; V: TRBV4-1; size: -
CDR3: CSVGGEQLYEQYF; DNA: TGCAGCGTTGGTGGGGAGCAACTCTACGAGCAGTACTTC; D: -; J: TRBJ2-7; V: TRBV29-1; size: once
CDR3: CASADGGRDEKLFF; DNA: TGTGCCAGCGCTGACGGGGGACGGGATGAAAAACTGTTTTTT; D: -; J: TRBJ1-4; V: TRBV3-1/TRBV3-2; size: -
CDR3: CASSLYSTNTGELFF; DNA: TGTGCCAGCAGCTTATATAGCACTAACACCGGGGAGCTGTTTTTT; D: -; J: TRBJ2-2; V: TRBV11-2; size: -
CDR3: CASSPPHFWDYGYTF; DNA: TGTGCCAGTAGCCCGCCACACTTTTGGGACTATGGCTACACCTTC; D: -; J: TRBJ1-2; V: TRBV19; size: -
CDR3: CAISGAYEQYF; DNA: TGTGCCATCAGTGGGGCATACGAGCAGTACTTC; D: -; J: TRBJ2-7; V: TRBV10-3; size: -
CDR3: CATSGFGNEQFF; DNA: TGTGCCACCAGTGGTTTTGGGAATGAGCAGTTCTTC; D: -; J: TRBJ2-1; V: TRBV24-1; size: medium-sized